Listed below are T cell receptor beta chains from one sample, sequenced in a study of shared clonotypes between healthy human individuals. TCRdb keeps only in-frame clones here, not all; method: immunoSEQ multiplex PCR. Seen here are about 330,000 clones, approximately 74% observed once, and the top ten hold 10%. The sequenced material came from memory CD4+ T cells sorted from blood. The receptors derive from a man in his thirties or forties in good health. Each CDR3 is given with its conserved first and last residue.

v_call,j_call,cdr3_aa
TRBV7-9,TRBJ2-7,CASSPQGGSYEQYF
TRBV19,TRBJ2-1,CASSIRDHEQFF
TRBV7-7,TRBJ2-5,CASSLGPLQTQYF
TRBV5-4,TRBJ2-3,CASSSDRENTQYF
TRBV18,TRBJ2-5,CASSPPASRETQYF
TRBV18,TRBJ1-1,CASSPPSLSMNTEAFF
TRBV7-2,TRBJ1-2,CASSPHKGQGDGYTF
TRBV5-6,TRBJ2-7,CASSPGTGFNEQYF
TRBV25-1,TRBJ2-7,CASSPRQGTGYEQYF
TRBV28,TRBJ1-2,CASSPSSGGEGYGYTF
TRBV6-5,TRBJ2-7,CASSWGHEQYF
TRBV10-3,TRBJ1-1,CAISESIGSRGANTEAFF
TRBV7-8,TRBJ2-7,CASSTTGGVAYEQYF
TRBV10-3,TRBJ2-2,CAISATGGRELFF
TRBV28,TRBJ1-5,CASSTPMDQPQHF
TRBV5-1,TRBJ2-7,CASSAGRDRSYEQYF
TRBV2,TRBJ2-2,CASRSGGFTGELFF
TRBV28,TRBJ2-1,CASSSSGSHNEQFF
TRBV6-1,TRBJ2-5,CASSGRGETQYF
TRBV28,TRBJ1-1,CASHPAGWDTEAFF
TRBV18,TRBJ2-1,CASSPNIETHEQFF
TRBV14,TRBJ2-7,CASSQDLGAHEQYF
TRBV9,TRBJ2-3,CASSSRGNPSTDTQYF
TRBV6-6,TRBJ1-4,CASSYLTGEKLFF
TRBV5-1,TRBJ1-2,CASSVNGQLYGYTF
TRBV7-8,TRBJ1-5,CASSYDRGWEQPQHF
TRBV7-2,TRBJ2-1,CASSLEQRREQFF
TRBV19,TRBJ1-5,CASSIPHENQPQHF
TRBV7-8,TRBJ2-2,CASRLRWESAGELFF
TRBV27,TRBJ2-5,CASTYGETQYF
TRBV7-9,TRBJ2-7,CASSLAGGAYEQYF
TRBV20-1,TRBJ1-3,CSAGSGNTIYF
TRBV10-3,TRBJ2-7,CAIAGASGVNYEQYF
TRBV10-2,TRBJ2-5,CASSYGQGSETQYF
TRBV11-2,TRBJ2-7,CASSLHYEQYF
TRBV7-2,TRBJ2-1,CASSLESGTTNEQFF
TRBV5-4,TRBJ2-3,CASSFYSTDTQYF
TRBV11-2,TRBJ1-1,CASGRWEAFF
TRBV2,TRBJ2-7,CASSVAREQYF
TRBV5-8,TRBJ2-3,CASSSGTSGSADTQYF
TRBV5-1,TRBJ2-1,CASSGGSSPENEQFF
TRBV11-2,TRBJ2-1,CASSPGVGSYNEQFF
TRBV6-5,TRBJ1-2,CASSYVGGQANYGYTF
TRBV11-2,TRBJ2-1,CASSLQGPHNEQFF
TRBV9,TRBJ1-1,CASSVAPDNTEAFF
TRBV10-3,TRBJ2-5,CAISEWGRGSQETQYF
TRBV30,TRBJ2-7,CAWKGETSGNYEQYF
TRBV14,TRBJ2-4,CASSQQTGTKNIQYF
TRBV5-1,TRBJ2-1,CASSFTIASYNEQFF
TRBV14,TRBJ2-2,CASSQLLSTGELFF
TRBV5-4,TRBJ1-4,CASSLDRGNEKLFF
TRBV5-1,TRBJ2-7,CASSLYAVSYEQYF
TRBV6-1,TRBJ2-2,CASSEEGPQTGELFF